The 8 T cell receptor beta chains presented below share a single source sample, sequenced in a study of OX40 agonist ivuxolimab in advanced cancers. Clones were sequenced by immunoSEQ multiplex PCR, and TCRdb holds only the in-frame ones, with some missing. Counted here are about 48,000 clones, more than 75% occurring once; the ten biggest clones make up approximately 2%. The sequencing here drew on CD4+ or CD8+ T cells sorted from blood, taken in a trial of the OX40 agonist ivuxolimab. Every receptor here comes from an adult with an advanced solid tumor such as melanoma, head and neck, liver or kidney cancer.

This clone has just a few counts. V usage is TRBV18 and J usage is TRBJ2-5; D is perhaps TRBD2 (5 bases). Between the trimmed V and J ends, which lost 3 bases and 0 bases, there was a span of 11 bases. Per germline, CDR1 KGHSH and CDR2 LQKENI. The length of the CDR3 is 15 residues. Here the CDR3 DNA reads TGTGCCAGCTCACCGCAAGAGGGAAACCAAGAGACCCAGTACTTC. It yields the protein CASSPQEGNQETQYF.

In its sample, this clone was seen once. J is TRBJ1-3 and V is TRBV6-1; TRBD1 matches at 8 bases. The CDR3 is 17 residues long. The germline gives CDR1 MNHNS, CDR2 SASEGT. V was clipped by 1 base and J by 4 bases; unmatched bases: 9. CDR3 DNA sequence: TGTGCCAGCAGTGAAGGTTTTGGACAGGGACTAGGAAACACCATATATTTT. Its protein product is CASSEGFGQGLGNTIYF.

This chain joins TRBV25-1 and TRBJ1-1; the D is unclear. V gave up 7 bases and J gave up 0 bases, with 9 bases separating them. The CDR3 runs 13 residues. CDR1 is MGHDK, CDR2 SYGVNS, per germline. This chain's CDR3 is CASTRTLNTEAFF. The DNA for the CDR3 is TGTGCCAGCACCCGGACCCTGAACACTGAAGCTTTCTTT.

The V gene is TRBV5-1, the J gene TRBJ1-2; D gene ambiguous. From germline, CDR1 is SGHRS and CDR2 YFSETQ. Trimming stripped 3 bases from V and 1 base from J, with 16 bases between. The CDR3 spans 16 residues. The CDR3 nucleotides read TGCGCCAGCAGCTCCGAGGTGGCCACCCTTAACTATGGCTACACCTTC. As protein: CASSSEVATLNYGYTF. The whole variable domain, remainder taken from reference TRBV5-1 and TRBJ1-2, is KAGVTQTPRYLIKTRGQQVTLSCSPISGHRSVSWYQQTPGQGLQFLFEYFSETQRNKGNFPGRFSGRQFSNSRSEMNVSTLELGDSALYLCASSSEVATLNYGYTFGSGTRLTVV.

The gene calls are TRBV5-1 and TRBJ2-1; a weak D match, TRBD2 (6 bases). This CDR3 is 16 amino acids long. Germline values: CDR1 SGHRS, CDR2 YFSETQ. Trimming shortened V by 2 bases and J by 7 bases, and 19 bases separated the two germline ends. CDR3 bases: TGCGCCAGCAGCTTACGTGTGGGCCTAGCGTCGAATGAGCAGTTCTTC. Amino acids: CASSLRVGLASNEQFF.

J is TRBJ2-7 and V is TRBV11-2, with TRBD2 identical over 11 bases. V was pared by 5 bases and J by 3 bases, with 9 bases of the junction left unmatched. Germline lookup yields CDR1 SGHAT and CDR2 FQNNGV. The CDR3 has 16 residues. As DNA, the CDR3 is TGTGCCAGCAGCAGAATTAGCGGGAGGGCCGTCTACGAGCAGTACTTC. The encoded protein is CASSRISGRAVYEQYF. The variable domain in full, with the rest retrieved from reference TRBV11-2 and TRBJ2-7, is EAGVAQSPRYKIIEKRQSVAFWCNPISGHATLYWYQQILGQGPKLLIQFQNNGVVDDSQLPKDRFSAERLKGVDSTLKIQPAKLEDSAVYLCASSRISGRAVYEQYFGPGTRLTVT.

The chain uses TRBV5-1 and TRBJ1-4; 10 bases are shared with TRBD1. From germline, CDR1 is SGHRS and CDR2 YFSETQ. This CDR3 is 14 amino acids long. J gave up 7 bases and V 4 bases, and 4 bases lay outside the gene matches. The CDR3 sequence is CASSVGTGVEKLFF. The CDR3 bases are TGCGCCAGCAGCGTCGGGACAGGGGTTGAAAAACTGTTTTTT.

V usage is TRBV14 and J usage is TRBJ1-2, with D possibly TRBD1 on 6 matching bases. The V end lost 4 bases, the J end lost 5 bases, and 11 bases lay between the germline ends. The germline gives CDR1 SGHDN, CDR2 FVKESK. The CDR3 is 13 amino acids. CDR3 sequence (DNA): TGTGCCAGCAGCCCCCAAGGGGGGTATGGCTACACCTTC. This sequence encodes CASSPQGGYGYTF.